These T cell receptor beta chains were read from a single sample in a study of shared clonotypes between healthy human individuals. The protocol was immunoSEQ multiplex PCR, while the TCRdb copy is restricted to in-frame clones and leaves out a portion. The sample lists approximately 720,000 clones, about three quarters seen once, with about 1.8% in the top ten. Sequenced sample: memory CD4+ T cells sorted from blood. These receptors all stem from a woman in her 30s in good health. Each CDR3 is given with its conserved first and last residue. D genes are given only for firm matches. Rows give clone size only sometimes, using once, few, many, or a class for an expanded clone.

>TRBV5-1|16|-|-|TRBJ2-1
TGCGCCAGCAGCTTGGAGGGAGCTAGTTCCCACAATGAGCAGTTCTTC
CASSLEGASSHNEQFF
>TRBV20-1|11|few|-|TRBJ1-2
TGCAGTGCTAATGGGGTGGGTGGCTACACCTTC
CSANGVGGYTF
>TRBV30|13|-|-|TRBJ1-1
TGTGCCTGGAGACCACAGGGAGGGCCTGAAGCTTTCTTT
CAWRPQGGPEAFF
>TRBV5-7|17|-|-|TRBJ2-1
TGTGCCAGCAGCTTGGCAAGATCGGCAGACAATTACAATGAGCAGTTCTTC
CASSLARSADNYNEQFF
>TRBV28|12|-|-|TRBJ2-7
TGTGCCAGCACCAAGAATCGTCTCGAGCAGTACTTC
CASTKNRLEQYF
>TRBV28|13|-|-|TRBJ2-7
TGTGCCAGCAGTGGTCGGAGGCCCTACGAGCAGTACTTC
CASSGRRPYEQYF
>TRBV11-3|13|-|TRBD2|TRBJ2-7
TGTGCCAGCAGCTACGGAGCGGGAGGCGAGCAGTACTTC
CASSYGAGGEQYF
>TRBV11-3|14|once|TRBD1|TRBJ2-7
TGTGCCAGCAGCCCGGACAGGGTCGGCTACGAGCAGTACTTC
CASSPDRVGYEQYF
>TRBV10-3|14|-|-|TRBJ2-3
TGTGCCATCAGTGATGCTCGGACCGCAGATACGCAGTATTTT
CAISDARTADTQYF
>TRBV15|14|few|-|TRBJ1-2
TGTGCCACCAGCGCGGACAGAGCTAACTATGGCTACACCTTC
CATSADRANYGYTF
>TRBV9|14|-|-|TRBJ1-2
TGTGCCAGCAGCCCCGAAGGGGGGACGCGGGGCTACACCTTC
CASSPEGGTRGYTF